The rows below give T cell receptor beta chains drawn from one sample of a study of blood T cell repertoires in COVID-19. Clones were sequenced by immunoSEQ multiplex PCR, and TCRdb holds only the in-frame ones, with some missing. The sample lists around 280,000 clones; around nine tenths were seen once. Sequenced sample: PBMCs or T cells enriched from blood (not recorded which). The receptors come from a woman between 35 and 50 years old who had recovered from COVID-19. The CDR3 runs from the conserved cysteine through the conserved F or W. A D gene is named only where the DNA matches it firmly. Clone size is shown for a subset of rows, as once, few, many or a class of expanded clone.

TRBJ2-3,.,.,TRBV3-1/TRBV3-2,TGTGCCAGCACGGACAGTGAGACAGATACGCAGTATTTT,CASTDSETDTQYF
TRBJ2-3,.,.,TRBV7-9,TGTGCCAGCAGCTTCGCCGGACAGACAGATACGCAGTATTTT,CASSFAGQTDTQYF
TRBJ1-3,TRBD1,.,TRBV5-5,TGTGCCAGAAAGGACAGGGGGCCGTTTGGAAACACCATATATTTT,CARKDRGPFGNTIYF
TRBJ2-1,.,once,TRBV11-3,TGTGCCAGCAGCTTAGGACAGGTTGATGAGCAGTTCTTC,CASSLGQVDEQFF
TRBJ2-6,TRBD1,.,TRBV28,TGTGCCAGCACCCCGTGGGGACAGGGGGCGTCGGGGGCCAACGTCCTGACTTTC,CASTPWGQGASGANVLTF
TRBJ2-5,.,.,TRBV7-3,TGTGCCAGCAGCCTGGGGCCGAGCGGGTTTGAGACCCAGTACTTC,CASSLGPSGFETQYF
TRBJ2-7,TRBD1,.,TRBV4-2,TGTGCCAGCAGCCAAGATCTAGTCAGGGGGCAGGGCGAAGGGTACGAGCAGTACTTC,CASSQDLVRGQGEGYEQYF
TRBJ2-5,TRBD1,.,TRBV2,TGTGCCAGCAGTGAAAGTTTTGGGGACAGCGAAGAGACCCAGTACTTC,CASSESFGDSEETQYF
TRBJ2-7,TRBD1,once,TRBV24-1,TGTGCCACCAGTAGGGGACAGTCCTACGAGCAGTACTTC,CATSRGQSYEQYF
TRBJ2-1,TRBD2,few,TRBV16,TGTGCCAGCAGCCAATCTAGCGGGATTTTGGGTAAGCAGTTCTTC,CASSQSSGILGKQFF
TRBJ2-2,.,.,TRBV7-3,TGTGCCAGCAGCTCCCCCATTCTCGGTACCGGGGAGCTGTTTTTT,CASSSPILGTGELFF
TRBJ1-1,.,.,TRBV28,TGTGCCAGCAGTTTATCCGGGGGGGGTCGAGGCACTGAAGCTTTCTTT,CASSLSGGGRGTEAFF
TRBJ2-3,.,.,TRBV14,TGTGCCAGCAGCCAACAGCGTATGAATACGCAGTATTTT,CASSQQRMNTQYF
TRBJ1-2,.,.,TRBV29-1,TGCAGCGTTGGGGCAGGGGTAGACTATGGCTACACCTTC,CSVGAGVDYGYTF
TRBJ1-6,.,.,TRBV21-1,TGTGCCAGCAGCAAAGTCCCCCTTCAGGGGGCTGGGAATTCACCCCTCCACTTT,CASSKVPLQGAGNSPLHF
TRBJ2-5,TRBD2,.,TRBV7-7,TGTGCTAGCAGCTTACTTAGCGGGAGGGCCGGAAAGACCCAGTACTTC,CASSLLSGRAGKTQYF
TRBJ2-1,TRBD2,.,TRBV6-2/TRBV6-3,TGTGCCAGCAGTTACGGGACTATCGTTGAGCAGTTCTTC,CASSYGTIVEQFF
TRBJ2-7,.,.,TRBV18,TGTGCCAGCTCACCAGGTATATTCGATGGGACACGATACTACGAGCAGTACTTC,CASSPGIFDGTRYYEQYF
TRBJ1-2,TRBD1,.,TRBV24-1,TGTGCCACCAGTGAACGCGACAGGGGGTATGGCTACACCTTC,CATSERDRGYGYTF
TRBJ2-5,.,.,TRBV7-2,TGTGCCAGCAGCTTATACGGAGGATTGCAAGAGACCCAGTACTTC,CASSLYGGLQETQYF
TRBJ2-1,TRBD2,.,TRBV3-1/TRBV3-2,TGTGCCAGCACCCCGGGACTAGCGGGAGATGAGCAGTTCTTC,CASTPGLAGDEQFF
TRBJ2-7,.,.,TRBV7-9,TGTGCCAGCAGGGCGGGGACAGCCTCATGGGAGCAGTACTTC,CASRAGTASWEQYF
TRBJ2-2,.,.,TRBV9,TGTGCCAGCAGCCCCGAGGCCCTAAACACCGGGGAGCTGTTTTTT,CASSPEALNTGELFF
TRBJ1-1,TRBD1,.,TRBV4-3,TGCGCCAGCAGCCAAACGACAGGGGCGTTAACTGAAGCTTTCTTT,CASSQTTGALTEAFF
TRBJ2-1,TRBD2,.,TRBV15,TGTGCCACCAGCCCCGGGACTAGCGGTAGTCGGTTCTTC,CATSPGTSGSRFF
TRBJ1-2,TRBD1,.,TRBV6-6,TGTGCCAGCACCGCCAAGGACAGGCCTAACAGTAGGCCCCTCTTC,CASTAKDRPNSRPLF
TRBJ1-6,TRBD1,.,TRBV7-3,TGTGCCAGCAGCCCGTGGGGTCCGGGACAGGGTCATTCACCCCTCCACTTT,CASSPWGPGQGHSPLHF
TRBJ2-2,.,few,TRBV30,TGTGCCTGGAGCGCTGACAGGTCCGGGGAGCTGTTTTTT,CAWSADRSGELFF
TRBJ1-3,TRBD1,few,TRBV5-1,TGCGCCAGCAGCTCAGGACAGGGATCAGGAAACACCATATATTTT,CASSSGQGSGNTIYF
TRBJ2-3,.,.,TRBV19,TGTGCCAGTAGTATCTCCCGCCCTGCGGGATCCTCCACAGATACGCAGTATTTT,CASSISRPAGSSTDTQYF
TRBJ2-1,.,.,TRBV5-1,TGCGCCAGCAGCTTGTCGGGGGGCGAGCAGTTCTTC,CASSLSGGEQFF
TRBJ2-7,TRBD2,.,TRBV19,TGTGCCAGTAACGACCGGGGGGCCTACGAGCAGTACTTC,CASNDRGAYEQYF
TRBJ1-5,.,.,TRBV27,TGTGCCAGCAGTTTATCGGCCATTCAGCCCCAGCATTTT,CASSLSAIQPQHF
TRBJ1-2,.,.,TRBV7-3,TGTGCCAGCAGCCCCGGCGGGGAGTATGGCTACACCTTC,CASSPGGEYGYTF
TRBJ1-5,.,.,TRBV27,TGTGCCAGCAGTCCCCAAGGACTGCTTAGCAATCAGCCCCAGCATTTT,CASSPQGLLSNQPQHF
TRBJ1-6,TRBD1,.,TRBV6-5,TGTGCCAGCAACGACAGGGGGAATTCACCCCTCCACTTT,CASNDRGNSPLHF
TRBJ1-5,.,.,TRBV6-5,TGTGCCAGCAGTTACGGGCAGGGGTTTCAGCCCCAGCATTTT,CASSYGQGFQPQHF